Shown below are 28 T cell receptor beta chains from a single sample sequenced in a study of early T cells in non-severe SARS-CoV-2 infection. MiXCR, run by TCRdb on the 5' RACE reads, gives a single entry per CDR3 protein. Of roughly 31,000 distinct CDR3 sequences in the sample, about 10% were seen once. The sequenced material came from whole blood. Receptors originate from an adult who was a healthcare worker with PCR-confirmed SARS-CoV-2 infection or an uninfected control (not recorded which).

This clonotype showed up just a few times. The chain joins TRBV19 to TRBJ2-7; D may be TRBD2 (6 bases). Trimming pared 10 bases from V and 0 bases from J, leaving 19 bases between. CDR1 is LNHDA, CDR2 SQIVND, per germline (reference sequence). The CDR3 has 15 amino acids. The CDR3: CATSDSPGSSYEQYF. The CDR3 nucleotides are TGTGCCACCTCGGATAGCCCCGGGAGCTCCTACGAGCAGTACTTC. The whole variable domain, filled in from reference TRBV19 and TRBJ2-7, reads DGGITQSPKYLFRKEGQNVTLSCEQNLNHDAMYWYRQDPGQGLRLIYYSQIVNDFQKGDIAEGYSVSREKKESFPLTVTSAQKNPTAFYLCATSDSPGSSYEQYFGPGTRLTVT.

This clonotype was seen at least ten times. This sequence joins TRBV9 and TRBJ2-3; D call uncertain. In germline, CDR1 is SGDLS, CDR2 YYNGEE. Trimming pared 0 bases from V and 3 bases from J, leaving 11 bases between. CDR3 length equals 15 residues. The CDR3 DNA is TGTGCCAGCAGCGTAGGAAGGGTGATGACAGATACGCAGTATTTT. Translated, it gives CASSVGRVMTDTQYF.

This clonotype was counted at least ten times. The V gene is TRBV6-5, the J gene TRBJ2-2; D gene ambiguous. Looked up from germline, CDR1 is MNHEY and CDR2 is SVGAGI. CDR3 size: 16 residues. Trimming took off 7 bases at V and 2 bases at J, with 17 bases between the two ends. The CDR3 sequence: CASNPSGRPNTGELFF. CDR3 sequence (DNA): TGTGCCAGCAACCCTTCCGGACGGCCCAACACCGGGGAGCTGTTTTTT.

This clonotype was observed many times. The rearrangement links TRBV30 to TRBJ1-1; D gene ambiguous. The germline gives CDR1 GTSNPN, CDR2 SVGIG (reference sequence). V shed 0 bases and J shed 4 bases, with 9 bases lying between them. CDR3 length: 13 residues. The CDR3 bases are TGTGCCTGGAGTGTCGAGGAGTCCACTGAAGCTTTCTTT. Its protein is CAWSVEESTEAFF.

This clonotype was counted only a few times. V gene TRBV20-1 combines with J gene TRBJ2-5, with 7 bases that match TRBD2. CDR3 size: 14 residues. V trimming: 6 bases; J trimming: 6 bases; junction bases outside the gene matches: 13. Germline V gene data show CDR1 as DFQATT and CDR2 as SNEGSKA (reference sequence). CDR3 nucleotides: TGCAGTGCCCAGCCCAGCGGGGAGGCAAAGACCCAGTACTTC. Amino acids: CSAQPSGEAKTQYF.

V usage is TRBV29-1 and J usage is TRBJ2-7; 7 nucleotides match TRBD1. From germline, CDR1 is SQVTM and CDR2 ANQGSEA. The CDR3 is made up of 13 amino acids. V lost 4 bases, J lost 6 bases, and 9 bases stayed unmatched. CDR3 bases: TGCAGCGTTGCCCCCCAGGGGGTGGGCGAGCAGTACTTC. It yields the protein CSVAPQGVGEQYF.

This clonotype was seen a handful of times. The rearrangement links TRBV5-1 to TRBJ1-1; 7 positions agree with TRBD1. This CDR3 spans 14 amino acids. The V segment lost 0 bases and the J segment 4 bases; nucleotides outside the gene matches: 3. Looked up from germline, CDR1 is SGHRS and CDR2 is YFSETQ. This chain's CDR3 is CASSLEGGGTEAFF. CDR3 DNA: TGCGCCAGCAGCTTGGAAGGGGGCGGCACTGAAGCTTTCTTT.

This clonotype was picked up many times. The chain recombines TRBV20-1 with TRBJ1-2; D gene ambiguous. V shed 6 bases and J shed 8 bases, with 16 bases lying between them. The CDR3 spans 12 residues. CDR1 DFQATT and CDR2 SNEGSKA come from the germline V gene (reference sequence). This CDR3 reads CSARLPGRGYTF. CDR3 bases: TGCAGTGCGAGATTGCCTGGGCGGGGCTACACCTTC.

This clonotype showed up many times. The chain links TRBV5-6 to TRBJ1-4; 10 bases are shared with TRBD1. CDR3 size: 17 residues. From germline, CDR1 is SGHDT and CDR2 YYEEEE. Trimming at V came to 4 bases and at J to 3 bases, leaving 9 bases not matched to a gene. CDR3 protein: CASSPKDRGRSNEKLFF. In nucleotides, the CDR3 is TGTGCCAGCAGCCCTAAGGACAGGGGGAGATCTAATGAAAAACTGTTTTTT. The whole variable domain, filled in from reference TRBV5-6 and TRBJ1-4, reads DAGVTQSPTHLIKTRGQQVTLRCSPKSGHDTVSWYQQALGQGPQFIFQYYEEEERQRGNFPDRFSGHQFPNYSSELNVNALLLGDSALYLCASSPKDRGRSNEKLFFGSGTQLSVL.

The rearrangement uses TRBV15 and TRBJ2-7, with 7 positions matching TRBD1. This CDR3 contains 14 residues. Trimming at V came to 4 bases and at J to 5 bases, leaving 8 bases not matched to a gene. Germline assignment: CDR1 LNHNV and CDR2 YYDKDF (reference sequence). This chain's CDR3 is CATSNRDRVDEQYF. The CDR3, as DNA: TGTGCCACCAGCAACCGGGACAGAGTAGACGAGCAGTACTTC.

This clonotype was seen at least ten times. The CDR3 here is CASSSAPPQDTQYF. For the CDR3, the DNA is TGTGCCAGCAGTTCTGCCCCGCCCCAAGATACGCAGTATTTT. J is TRBJ2-3 and V is TRBV6-5; D unclear. Germline V gives CDR1 MNHEY, CDR2 SVGAGI. V was trimmed by 4 bases and J by 5 bases, leaving 13 bases between them. This CDR3 is built from 14 residues.

CDR3 sequence (DNA): TGTGCCAGTAGTCTTCCGGGACAACCTAATTCACCCCTCCACTTT. It is translated as CASSLPGQPNSPLHF. The chain links TRBV19 to TRBJ1-6, with D possibly matching TRBD1 (6 bases). V lost 5 bases to trimming and J lost 6 bases, with 14 bases between them. This CDR3 spans 15 amino acids. CDR1 and CDR2 (germline): LNHDA, SQIVND (reference sequence). The full variable domain, its missing parts supplied by reference TRBV19 and TRBJ1-6, is DGGITQSPKYLFRKEGQNVTLSCEQNLNHDAMYWYRQDPGQGLRLIYYSQIVNDFQKGDIAEGYSVSREKKESFPLTVTSAQKNPTAFYLCASSLPGQPNSPLHFGNGTRLTVT.

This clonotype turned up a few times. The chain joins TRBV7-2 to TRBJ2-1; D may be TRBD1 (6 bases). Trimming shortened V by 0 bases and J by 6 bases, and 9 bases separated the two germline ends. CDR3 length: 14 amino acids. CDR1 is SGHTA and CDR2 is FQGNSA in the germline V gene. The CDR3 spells CASSLAMTGNEQFF. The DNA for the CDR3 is TGTGCCAGCAGCTTAGCCATGACAGGCAATGAGCAGTTCTTC.

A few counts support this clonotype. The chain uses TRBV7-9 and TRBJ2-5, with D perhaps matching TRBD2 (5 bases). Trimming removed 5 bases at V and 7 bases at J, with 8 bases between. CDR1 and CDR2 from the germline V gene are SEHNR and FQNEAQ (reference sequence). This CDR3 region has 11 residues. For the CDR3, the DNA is TGTGCCAGCAGCCAGGAGGTGACCCAGTACTTC. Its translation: CASSQEVTQYF. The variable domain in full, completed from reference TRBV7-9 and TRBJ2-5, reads DTGVSQNPRHKITKRGQNVTFRCDPISEHNRLYWYRQTLGQGPEFLTYFQNEAQLEKSRLLSDRFSAERPKGSFSTLEIQRTEQGDSAMYLCASSQEVTQYFGPGTRLLVL.

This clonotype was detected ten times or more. The CDR3 spells CASSPPLAGGLNEQFF. CDR3 DNA sequence: TGTGCCAGCAGCCCGCCACTAGCGGGGGGCCTCAATGAGCAGTTCTTC. The chain has TRBV7-9 and TRBJ2-1, with 12 bases aligning to TRBD2. V dropped 5 bases and J dropped 6; count of bases not matched to a gene: 8. The length of the CDR3 is 16 residues. In germline, CDR1 is SEHNR, CDR2 FQNEAQ (reference sequence).

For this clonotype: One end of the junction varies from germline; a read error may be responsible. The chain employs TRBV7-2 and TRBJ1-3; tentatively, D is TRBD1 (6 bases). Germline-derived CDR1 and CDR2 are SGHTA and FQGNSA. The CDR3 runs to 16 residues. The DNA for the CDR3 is TGTGCCAGCAGCGTCGACAGGCCTAACTCTGAAAACACCATATATTTT. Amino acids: CASSVDRPNSENTIYF. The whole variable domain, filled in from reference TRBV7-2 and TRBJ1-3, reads GAGVSQSPSNKVTEKGKDVELRCDPISGHTALYWYRQSLGQGLEFLIYFQGNSAPDKSGLPSDRFSAERTGGSVSTLTIQRTQQEDSAVYLCASSVDRPNSENTIYFGEGSWLTVV.

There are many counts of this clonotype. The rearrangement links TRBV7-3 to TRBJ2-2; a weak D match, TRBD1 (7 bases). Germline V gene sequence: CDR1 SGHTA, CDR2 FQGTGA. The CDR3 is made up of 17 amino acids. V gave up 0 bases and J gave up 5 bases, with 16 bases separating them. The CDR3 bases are TGTGCCAGCAGCTTAACCGCGGGACAGATTTTAACCGGGGAGCTGTTTTTT. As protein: CASSLTAGQILTGELFF.

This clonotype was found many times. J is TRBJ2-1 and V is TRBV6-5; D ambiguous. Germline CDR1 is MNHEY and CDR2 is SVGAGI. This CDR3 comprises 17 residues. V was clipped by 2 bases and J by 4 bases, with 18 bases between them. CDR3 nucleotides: TGTGCCAGCAGTTACGTGTCCGTCCCTGCGGAATACAATGAGCAGTTCTTC. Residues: CASSYVSVPAEYNEQFF.

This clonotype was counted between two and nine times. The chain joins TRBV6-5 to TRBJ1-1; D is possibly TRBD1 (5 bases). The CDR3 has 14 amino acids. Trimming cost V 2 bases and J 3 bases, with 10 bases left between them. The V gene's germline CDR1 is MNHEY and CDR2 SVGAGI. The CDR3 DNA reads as TGTGCCAGCAGTTACGGGGGGGTGGACACTGAAGCTTTCTTT. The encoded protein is CASSYGGVDTEAFF.

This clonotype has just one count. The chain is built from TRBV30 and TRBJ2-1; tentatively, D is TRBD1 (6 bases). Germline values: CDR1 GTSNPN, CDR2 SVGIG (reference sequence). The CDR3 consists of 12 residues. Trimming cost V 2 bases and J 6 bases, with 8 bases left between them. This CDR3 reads CAWSRGGNEQFF. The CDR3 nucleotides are TGTGCCTGGAGTCGAGGGGGCAATGAGCAGTTCTTC.

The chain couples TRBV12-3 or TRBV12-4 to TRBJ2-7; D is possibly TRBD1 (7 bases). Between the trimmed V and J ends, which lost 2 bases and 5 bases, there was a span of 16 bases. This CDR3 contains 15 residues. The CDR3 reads CASSLRRGRDDEQYF. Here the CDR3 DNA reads TGTGCCAGCAGTTTAAGGAGGGGGCGAGACGACGAGCAGTACTTC.

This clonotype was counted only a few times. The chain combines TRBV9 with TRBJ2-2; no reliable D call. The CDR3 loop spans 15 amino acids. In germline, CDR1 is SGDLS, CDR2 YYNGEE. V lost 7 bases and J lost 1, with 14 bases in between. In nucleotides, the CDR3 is TGTGCCAGCTCCTCCGTGCAGAAGAACACCGGGGAGCTGTTTTTT. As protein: CASSSVQKNTGELFF.

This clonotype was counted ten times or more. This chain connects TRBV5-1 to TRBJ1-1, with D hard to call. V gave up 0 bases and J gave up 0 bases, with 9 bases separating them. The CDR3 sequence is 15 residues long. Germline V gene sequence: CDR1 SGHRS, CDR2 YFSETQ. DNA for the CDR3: TGCGCCAGCAGCTTGGGGGAGAGAATGAACACTGAAGCTTTCTTT. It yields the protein CASSLGERMNTEAFF.

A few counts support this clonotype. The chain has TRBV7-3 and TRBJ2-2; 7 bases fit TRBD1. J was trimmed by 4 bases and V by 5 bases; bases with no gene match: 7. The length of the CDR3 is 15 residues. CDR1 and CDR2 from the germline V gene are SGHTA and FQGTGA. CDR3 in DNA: TGTGCCAGCAGCCCAAACAGGGGCTCCACCGGGGAGCTGTTTTTT. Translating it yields CASSPNRGSTGELFF. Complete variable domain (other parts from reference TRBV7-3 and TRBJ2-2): GAGVSQTPSNKVTEKGKYVELRCDPISGHTALYWYRQSLGQGPEFLIYFQGTGAADDSGLPNDRFFAVRPEGSVSTLKIQRTERGDSAVYLCASSPNRGSTGELFFGEGSRLTVL.

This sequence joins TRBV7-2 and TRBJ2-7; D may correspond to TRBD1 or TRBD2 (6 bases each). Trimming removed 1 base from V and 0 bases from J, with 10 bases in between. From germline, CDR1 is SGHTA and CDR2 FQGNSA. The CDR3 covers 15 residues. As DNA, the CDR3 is TGTGCCAGCAGCTTAGGAGGGGGGAGCTCCTACGAGCAGTACTTC. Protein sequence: CASSLGGGSSYEQYF.

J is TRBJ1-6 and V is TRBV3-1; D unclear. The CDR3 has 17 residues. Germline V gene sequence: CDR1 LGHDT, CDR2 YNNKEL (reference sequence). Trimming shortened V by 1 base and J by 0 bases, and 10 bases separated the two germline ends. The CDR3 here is CASSQVPTSSYNSPLHF. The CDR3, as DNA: TGTGCCAGCAGCCAAGTTCCGACGAGCTCCTATAATTCACCCCTCCACTTT.

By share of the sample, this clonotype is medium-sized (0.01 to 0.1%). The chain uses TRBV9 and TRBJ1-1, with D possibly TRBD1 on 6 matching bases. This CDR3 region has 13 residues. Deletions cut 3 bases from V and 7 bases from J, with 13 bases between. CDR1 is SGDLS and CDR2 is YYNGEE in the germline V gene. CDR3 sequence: CASSARGSSEAFF. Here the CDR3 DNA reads TGTGCCAGCAGCGCCAGGGGCTCCAGTGAAGCTTTCTTT.

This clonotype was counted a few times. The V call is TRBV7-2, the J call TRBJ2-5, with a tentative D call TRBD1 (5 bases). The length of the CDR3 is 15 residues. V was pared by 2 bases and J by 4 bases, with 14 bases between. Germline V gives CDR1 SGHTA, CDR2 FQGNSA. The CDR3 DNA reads TGTGCCAGCAGCTTACAGGGTTTAGGGGTAGAGACCCAGTACTTC. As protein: CASSLQGLGVETQYF.